This T cell receptor beta chain was sequenced during a study of tumor-infiltrating lymphocytes in localized non-small cell lung cancer (dated by TCRdb to the early 2020s). About the full investigation: The cohort included patients whose samples were collected after neoadjuvant chemotherapy, as well as both smokers and never-smokers and several histologies. Each patient contributed resected tumor tissue and uninvolved lung tissue from the same patient, described as non-adjacent to the tumor. Flow cytometry, multiplex immunofluorescence, RNA-seq, exome sequencing and proteomics were applied to the same patients as TCR sequencing, which was one of several integrated assays. The overall ICON cohort comprised 150 surgical patients with localized non-small cell lung cancer whose tumors were resected. For 50 to 55 patients, immunoSEQ T-cell fraction was compared between paired tumor and uninvolved lung.

The germline V gene (reference sequence) specifies GTSNPN as CDR1 and SVGIG as CDR2. There are 14 amino acids in the CDR3, from cysteine to phenylalanine inclusive. Only the CDR3 portion is preserved as DNA: 42 bases, with reading frame beginning at the first base. Relative to germline, V is 0 bases shorter and J is 4 bases shorter, with 13 bases between their ends. Patient enrollment in ICON started in the first half of 2016, and the final patient was enrolled in late 2018. Fresh tumor and matched uninvolved tissue for in-depth immune analyses, including TCR sequencing, were collected from a subcohort of about 80 patients. DNA for TCR sequencing was isolated from bulk tissue, and no cell sorting was done. Concerning this clone itself: Its recognized antigen is unknown. Base qualities are not at hand, and no much larger clone is one base apart.

The immunoSEQ assay used for TCR sequencing gave the T-cell fraction in both tumor and uninvolved lung tissue. Regarding the original processing steps: For survival analysis, patients were split into high (upper tertile) and low (lower two tertiles) T-cell fraction groups and compared by log-rank test. Paired tumor versus uninvolved lung differences in T-cell fraction were tested with a signed-rank test. This immuneACCESS table, as held by TCRdb, lists in-frame sequences with V and J called but not all clones. Of the missing ones, under half trace to an unresolved V gene in checked studies; the others have no known cause. V and J calls and clone size are those listed in that table; D and trimming were worked out from the DNA. The sample includes 21,000 or so clones, with 80% observed a single time. About 3.6% of the sample comes from the top ten. Findings and caveats that apply to the study as a whole: Different pieces of the same tissue were used for different assays, so technical variation could not be separated from intratumor heterogeneity. TCR-derived T-cell fraction did not differ between the flow cytometry-defined immunotypes IM1 (good prognosis) and IM2 (poor prognosis). Consistent with immunofluorescence CD3 counts, TCRbeta sequencing supported greater T cell infiltration in tumors than in uninvolved lung tissue. Assay coverage varied across patients depending on available tissue quantity, so only a subset of the cohort had TCR sequencing. Recurrence-free survival showed no association with tumor T-cell fraction from TCR sequencing (p = 0.61).

This TCR was sampled from a human donor with non-small cell lung cancer. This receptor chain uses TRBV30 and TRBJ2-7; the D gene is possibly TRBD1, with 5 bases matching. Sequencing input: lung tumor tissue. The DNA reads TGTGCCTGGAGTGTACCATCAAGGGGATACGAGCAGTACTTC. Translated, this gives CAWSVPSRGYEQYF.